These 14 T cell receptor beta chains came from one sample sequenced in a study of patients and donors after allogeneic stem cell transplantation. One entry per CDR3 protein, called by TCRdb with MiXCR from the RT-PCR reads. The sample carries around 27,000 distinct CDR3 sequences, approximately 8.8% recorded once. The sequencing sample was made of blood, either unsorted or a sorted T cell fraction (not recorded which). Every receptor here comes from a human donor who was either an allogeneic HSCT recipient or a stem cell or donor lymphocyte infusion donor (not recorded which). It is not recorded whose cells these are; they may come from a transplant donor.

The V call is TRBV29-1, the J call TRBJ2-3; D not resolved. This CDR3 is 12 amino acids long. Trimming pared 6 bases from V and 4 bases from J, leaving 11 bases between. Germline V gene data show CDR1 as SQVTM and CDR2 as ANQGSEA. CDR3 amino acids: CSVLRESDTQYF. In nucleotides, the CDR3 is TGCAGCGTCCTAAGAGAGTCAGATACGCAGTATTTT.

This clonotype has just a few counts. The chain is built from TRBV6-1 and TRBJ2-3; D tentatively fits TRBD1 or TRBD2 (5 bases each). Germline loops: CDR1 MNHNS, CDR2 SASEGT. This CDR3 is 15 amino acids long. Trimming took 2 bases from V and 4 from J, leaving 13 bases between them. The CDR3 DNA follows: TGTGCCAGCAGTGAAACGGGACCCCGGGCAGATACGCAGTATTTT. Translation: CASSETGPRADTQYF.

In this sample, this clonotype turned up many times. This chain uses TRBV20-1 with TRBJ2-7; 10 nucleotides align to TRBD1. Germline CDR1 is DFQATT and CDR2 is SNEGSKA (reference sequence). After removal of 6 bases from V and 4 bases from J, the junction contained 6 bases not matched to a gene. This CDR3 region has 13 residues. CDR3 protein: CSAKGQGLYEQYF. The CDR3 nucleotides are TGCAGTGCCAAGGGACAGGGGCTGTACGAGCAGTACTTC.

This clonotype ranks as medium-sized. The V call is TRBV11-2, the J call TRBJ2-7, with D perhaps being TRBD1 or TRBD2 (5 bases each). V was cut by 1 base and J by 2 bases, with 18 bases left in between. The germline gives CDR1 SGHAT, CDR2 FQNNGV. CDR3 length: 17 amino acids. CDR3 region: CASSLGGSKTWPYEQYF. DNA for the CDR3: TGTGCCAGCAGCTTAGGGGGGTCGAAGACATGGCCCTACGAGCAGTACTTC.

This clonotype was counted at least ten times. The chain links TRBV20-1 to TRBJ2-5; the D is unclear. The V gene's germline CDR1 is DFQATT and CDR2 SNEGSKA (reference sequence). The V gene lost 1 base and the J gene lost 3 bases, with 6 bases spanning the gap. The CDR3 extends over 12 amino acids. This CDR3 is CSARVLKETQYF. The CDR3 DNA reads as TGCAGTGCTAGAGTACTAAAAGAGACCCAGTACTTC.

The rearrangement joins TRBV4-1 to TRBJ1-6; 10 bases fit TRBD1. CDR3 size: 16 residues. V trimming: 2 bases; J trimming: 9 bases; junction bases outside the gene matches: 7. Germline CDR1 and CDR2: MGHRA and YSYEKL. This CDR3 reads CASSQSRQGASSPLHF. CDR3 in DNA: TGCGCCAGCAGCCAAAGCCGACAGGGGGCGAGTTCACCCCTCCACTTT.

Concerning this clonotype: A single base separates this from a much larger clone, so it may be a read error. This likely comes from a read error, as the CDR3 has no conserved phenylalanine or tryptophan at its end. The CDR3 coding sequence is TGTGCCAGCAGCTTGAGGACAGACCCTGCCTTAGGGCCCCTCCACTTA. This encodes CASSLRTDPALGPLHL. V and J are TRBV7-8 and TRBJ1-6; maybe TRBD1 (6 bases). CDR1 and CDR2 (germline): SGHVS, FQNEAQ. V was clipped by 3 bases and J by 13 bases, with 22 bases between them. The CDR3 loop spans 16 amino acids.

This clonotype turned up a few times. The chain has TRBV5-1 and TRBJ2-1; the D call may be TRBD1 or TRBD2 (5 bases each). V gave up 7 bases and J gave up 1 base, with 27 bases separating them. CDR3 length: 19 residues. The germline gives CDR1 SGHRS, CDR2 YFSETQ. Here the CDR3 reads CASRGLGTEGFGSYNEQFF. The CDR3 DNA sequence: TGCGCCAGCCGTGGCCTCGGGACGGAAGGCTTTGGTTCCTACAATGAGCAGTTCTTC.

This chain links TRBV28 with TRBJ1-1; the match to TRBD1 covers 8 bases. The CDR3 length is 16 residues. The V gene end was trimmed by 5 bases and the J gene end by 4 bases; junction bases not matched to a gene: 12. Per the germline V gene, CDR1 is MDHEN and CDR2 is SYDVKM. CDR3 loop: CASSPPGQGWSTEAFF. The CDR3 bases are TGTGCCAGCAGTCCCCCCGGACAGGGTTGGAGCACTGAAGCTTTCTTT.

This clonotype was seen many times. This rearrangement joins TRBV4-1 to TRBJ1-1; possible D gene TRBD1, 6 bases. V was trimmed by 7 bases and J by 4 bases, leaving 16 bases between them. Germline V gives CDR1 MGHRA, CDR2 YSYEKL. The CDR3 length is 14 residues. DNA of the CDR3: TGCGCCAGCACCCTGACAGGATTAACCACTGAAGCTTTCTTT. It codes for CASTLTGLTTEAFF.

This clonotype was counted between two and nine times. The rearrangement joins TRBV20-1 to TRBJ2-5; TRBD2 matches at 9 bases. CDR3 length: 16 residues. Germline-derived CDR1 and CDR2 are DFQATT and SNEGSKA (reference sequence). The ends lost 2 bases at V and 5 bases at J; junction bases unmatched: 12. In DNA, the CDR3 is TGCAGTGCTAGAAAAACCAGCGGGGGGCCTTCGGAGACCCAGTACTTC. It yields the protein CSARKTSGGPSETQYF.

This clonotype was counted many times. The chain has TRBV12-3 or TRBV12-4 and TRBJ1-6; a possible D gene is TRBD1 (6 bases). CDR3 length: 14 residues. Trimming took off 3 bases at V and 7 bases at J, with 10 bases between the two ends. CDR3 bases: TGTGCCAGCAGTTTGGACAGAGGGAATTCACCCCTCCACTTT. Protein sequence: CASSLDRGNSPLHF.

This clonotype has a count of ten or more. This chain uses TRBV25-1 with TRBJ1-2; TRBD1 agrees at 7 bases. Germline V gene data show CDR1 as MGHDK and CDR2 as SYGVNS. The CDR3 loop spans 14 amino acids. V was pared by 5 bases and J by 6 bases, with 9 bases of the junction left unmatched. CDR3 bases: TGTGCCAGCAGTTTTAGTGACAGGGCGGATGGCTACACCTTC. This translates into CASSFSDRADGYTF.

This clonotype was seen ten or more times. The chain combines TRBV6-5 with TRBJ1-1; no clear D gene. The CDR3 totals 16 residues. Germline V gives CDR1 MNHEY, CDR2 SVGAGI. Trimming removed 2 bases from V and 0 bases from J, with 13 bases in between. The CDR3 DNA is TGTGCCAGCAGTTACGGGCGGAACGACATGAACACTGAAGCTTTCTTT. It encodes CASSYGRNDMNTEAFF.